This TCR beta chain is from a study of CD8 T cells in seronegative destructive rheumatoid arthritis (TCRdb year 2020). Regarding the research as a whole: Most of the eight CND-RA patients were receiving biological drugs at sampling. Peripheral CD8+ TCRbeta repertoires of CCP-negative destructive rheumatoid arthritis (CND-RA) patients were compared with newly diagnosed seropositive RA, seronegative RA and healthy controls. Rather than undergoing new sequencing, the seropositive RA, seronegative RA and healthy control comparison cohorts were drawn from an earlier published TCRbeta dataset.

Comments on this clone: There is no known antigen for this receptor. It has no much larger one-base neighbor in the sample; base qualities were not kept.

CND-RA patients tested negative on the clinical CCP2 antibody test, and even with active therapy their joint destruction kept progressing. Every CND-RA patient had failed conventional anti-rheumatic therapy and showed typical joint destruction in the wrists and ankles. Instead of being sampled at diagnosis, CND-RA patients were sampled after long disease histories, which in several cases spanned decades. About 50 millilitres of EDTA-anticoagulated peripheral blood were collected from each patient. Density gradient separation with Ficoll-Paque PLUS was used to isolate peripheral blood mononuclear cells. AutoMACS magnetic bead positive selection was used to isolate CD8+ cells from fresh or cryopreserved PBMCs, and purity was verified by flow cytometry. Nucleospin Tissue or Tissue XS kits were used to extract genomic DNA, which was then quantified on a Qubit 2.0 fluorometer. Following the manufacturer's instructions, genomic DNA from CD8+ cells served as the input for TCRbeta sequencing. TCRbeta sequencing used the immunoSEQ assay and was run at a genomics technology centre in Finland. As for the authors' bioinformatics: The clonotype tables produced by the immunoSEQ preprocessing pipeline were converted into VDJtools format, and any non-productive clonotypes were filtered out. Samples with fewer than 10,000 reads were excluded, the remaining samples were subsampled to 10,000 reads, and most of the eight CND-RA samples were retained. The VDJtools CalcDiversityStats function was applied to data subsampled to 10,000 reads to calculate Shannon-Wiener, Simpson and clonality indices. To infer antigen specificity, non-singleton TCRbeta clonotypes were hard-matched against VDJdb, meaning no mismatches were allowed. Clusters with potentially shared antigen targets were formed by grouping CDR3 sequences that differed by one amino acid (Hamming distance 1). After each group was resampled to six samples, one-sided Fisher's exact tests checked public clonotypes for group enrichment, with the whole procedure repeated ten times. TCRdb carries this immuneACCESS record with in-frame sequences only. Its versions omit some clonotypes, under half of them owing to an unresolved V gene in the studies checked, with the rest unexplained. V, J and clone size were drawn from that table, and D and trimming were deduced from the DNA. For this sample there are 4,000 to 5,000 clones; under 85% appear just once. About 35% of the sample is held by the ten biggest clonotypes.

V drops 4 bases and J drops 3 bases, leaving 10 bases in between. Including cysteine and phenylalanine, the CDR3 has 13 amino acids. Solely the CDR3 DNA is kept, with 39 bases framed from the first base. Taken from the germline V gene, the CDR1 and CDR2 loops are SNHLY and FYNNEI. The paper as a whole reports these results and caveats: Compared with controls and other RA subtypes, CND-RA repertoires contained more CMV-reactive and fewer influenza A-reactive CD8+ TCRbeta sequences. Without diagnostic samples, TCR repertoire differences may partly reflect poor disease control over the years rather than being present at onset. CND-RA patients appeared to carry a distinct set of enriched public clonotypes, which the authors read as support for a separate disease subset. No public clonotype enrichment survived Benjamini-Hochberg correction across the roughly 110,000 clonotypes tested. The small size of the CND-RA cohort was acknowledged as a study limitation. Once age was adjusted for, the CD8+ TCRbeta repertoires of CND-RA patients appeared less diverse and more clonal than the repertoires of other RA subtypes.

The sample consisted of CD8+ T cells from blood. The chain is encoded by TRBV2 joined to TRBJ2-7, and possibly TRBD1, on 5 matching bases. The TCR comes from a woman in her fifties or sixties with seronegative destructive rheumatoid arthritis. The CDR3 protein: CASSGQSIYEQYF. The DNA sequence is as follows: TGTGCCAGCAGTGGACAGTCCATCTACGAGCAGTACTTC.